This TCR beta chain was captured in a study of T cell changes during pregnancy in multiple sclerosis. Produced via immunoSEQ multiplex PCR; TCRdb's table is partial and in-frame only. The sample consists of 25,000 to 35,000 clones, 80% to 90% of them appearing once. The CDR3 sequence is 14 residues long. The ends were cut back, 5 bases at V and 3 bases at J, with 14 bases in the middle. CDR1 and CDR2 (germline): SGHVS, FQNEAQ. The chain carries TRBV7-8 and TRBJ2-7; D remains ambiguous. This TCR came from a female donor with multiple sclerosis, enrolled in a pregnancy study. Sequences were derived from CD8+ T cells from peripheral blood mononuclear cells, sampled before pregnancy. The CDR3 loop is CASSPQTESYEQYF. Written as DNA, the CDR3 is TGTGCCAGCAGCCCCCAAACCGAGAGCTACGAGCAGTACTTC. The full variable domain, in which reference TRBV7-8 and TRBJ2-7 provide the parts outside the CDR3, is GAGVSQSPRYKVAKRGQDVALRCDPISGHVSLFWYQQALGQGPEFLTYFQNEAQLDKSGLPSDRFFAERPEGSVSTLKIQRTQQEDSAVYLCASSPQTESYEQYFGPGTRLTVT.